A selection of T cell receptor beta chains follows, all from one sample in a study of T cell responses to AZD1222 COVID-19 vaccine. TCRdb keeps only in-frame clones here, not all; method: immunoSEQ multiplex PCR. Of 180,000 or so clones listed, about 91% are singletons. The source was peripheral blood, collected 28 days after the second AZD1222 dose. Receptors were obtained from an adult who received the AZD1222 COVID-19 vaccine. Both conserved end residues are part of each CDR3. D genes are given only for firm matches. Not all rows give a size; the values are once, few, many and, for expanded clones, a class.

clone size	J gene	V gene	D gene	CDR3 length	CDR3 DNA	CDR3 protein
-	TRBJ2-1	TRBV10-2	-	15	TGCGCCAGCACCTTCGTAAAGGGCCCCTACAATGAGCAGTTCTTC	CASTFVKGPYNEQFF
-	TRBJ1-2	TRBV9	-	11	TGTGCCAGTCGAGACGCAGGAGGCTACACCTTC	CASRDAGGYTF
-	TRBJ2-7	TRBV30	TRBD2	14	TGTGCCTGGAGTGTCGCGGGGGGTCGTGAGGAGCAGTACTTC	CAWSVAGGREEQYF
-	TRBJ2-3	TRBV9	TRBD2	11	TGTGCCAGCAGTGCTAGCGGTACGCAGTATTTT	CASSASGTQYF
-	TRBJ2-1	TRBV12-3/TRBV12-4	-	11	TGTGCCAGCAGTTTCGAAAAAGAGCAGTTCTTC	CASSFEKEQFF
-	TRBJ1-1	TRBV18	TRBD1	16	TGTGCCAGCTCACCACCGGGGACAGGAGGGAACACTGAAGCTTTCTTT	CASSPPGTGGNTEAFF
once	TRBJ2-1	TRBV29-1	-	15	TGCAGCGCTGCCGGACAGATGAGCTCCTACAATGAGCAGTTCTTC	CSAAGQMSSYNEQFF
-	TRBJ1-2	TRBV7-2	-	13	TGTGCCAGCAGCCGGGGGGTGGACTATGGCTACACCTTC	CASSRGVDYGYTF
-	TRBJ2-7	TRBV28	-	11	TGTGCCAGCAGTTTAAAGTACGAGCAGTACTTC	CASSLKYEQYF
-	TRBJ2-3	TRBV28	-	14	TGTGCCAGCAGTTTCGGCAGAACTGGGGATACGCAGTATTTT	CASSFGRTGDTQYF
-	TRBJ1-1	TRBV5-6	-	13	TGTGCCAGCAGCCTCACAGGGCCCACTGAAGCTTTCTTT	CASSLTGPTEAFF
-	TRBJ1-5	TRBV12-3/TRBV12-4	-	13	TGTGCCAGCAGTCCAGGTAGCAATCAGCCCCAGCATTTT	CASSPGSNQPQHF
once	TRBJ2-1	TRBV6-6	TRBD2	12	TGTGCCAGCAGTAGTAGCGGGAATGAGCAGTTCTTC	CASSSSGNEQFF
-	TRBJ2-5	TRBV13	TRBD1	14	TGTGCCAGCAGCTTCCGAGGGGGCCCGGAGACCCAGTACTTC	CASSFRGGPETQYF
-	TRBJ2-1	TRBV24-1	TRBD2	14	TGTGCCACCAGTGACCCCGGCGGGGGTGATGAGCAGTTCTTC	CATSDPGGGDEQFF
-	TRBJ1-1	TRBV5-1	-	15	TGCGCCAGCAGCTTGACCGCCGGCGGGAACACTGAAGCTTTCTTT	CASSLTAGGNTEAFF
-	TRBJ1-2	TRBV11-2	-	13	TGTGCCAGCAGCCGACCTCTAATGCAAGGCTACACCTTC	CASSRPLMQGYTF
-	TRBJ1-5	TRBV19	-	16	TGTGCCAGTAGTATAACCCAAAGGGGTCCCTGGCAGCCCCAGCATTTT	CASSITQRGPWQPQHF
-	TRBJ2-5	TRBV28	-	14	TGTGCCAGCAGGGGACCGGGCAGGCAAGAGACCCAGTACTTC	CASRGPGRQETQYF
-	TRBJ1-2	TRBV5-1	TRBD1	16	TGCGCCAGCAGCACGGGGGGTACGGGACAGGGGAATGGCTACACCTTC	CASSTGGTGQGNGYTF
-	TRBJ2-1	TRBV5-1	-	13	TGCGCCAGCAGTCAGGAACCAGGGCATGAGCAGTTCTTC	CASSQEPGHEQFF
-	TRBJ1-5	TRBV3-1/TRBV3-2	-	13	TGTGCCAGCAGCCAAAGCAGCGGGGGGCCCCAGCATTTT	CASSQSSGGPQHF
-	TRBJ2-1	TRBV12-3/TRBV12-4	-	12	TGTGCCAGCAGTATACCCTACAATGAGCAGTTCTTC	CASSIPYNEQFF
once	TRBJ2-1	TRBV7-3	TRBD2	15	TGTGCCAGCAGCGGCTCTAGCGGGAGGCTCGGTGAGCAGTTCTTC	CASSGSSGRLGEQFF
-	TRBJ2-1	TRBV28	-	15	TGTGCCAGCACCCGCTCTGTAGTGGGTAACAATGAGCAGTTCTTC	CASTRSVVGNNEQFF
-	TRBJ1-2	TRBV10-3	-	12	TGTGCCATCAGTGAGGGAGGGATAGGCTACACCTTC	CAISEGGIGYTF
-	TRBJ1-6	TRBV11-2	TRBD1	14	TGTGCCAGCAGCCCCGGGACAGTCGAGTCACCCCTCCACTTT	CASSPGTVESPLHF
-	TRBJ1-2	TRBV10-3	TRBD1	12	TGTGCCATCAGTTCAGGGGGGTATGGCTACACCTTC	CAISSGGYGYTF
-	TRBJ2-7	TRBV11-2	-	12	TGTGCCAGCAGCTTAGATGCCTACGAGCAGTACTTC	CASSLDAYEQYF
-	TRBJ2-1	TRBV7-8	TRBD1	17	TGTGCCAGCAGCTTAGTGGGGACAGTCCACTCCTACAATGAGCAGTTCTTC	CASSLVGTVHSYNEQFF
-	TRBJ2-5	TRBV7-3	TRBD2	16	TGTGCCAGCAGCGTTACCGGGACTAGCGGGAGGGAGACCCAGTACTTC	CASSVTGTSGRETQYF
-	TRBJ1-6	TRBV2	-	15	TGTGCCAGCATCTTCTCGGGGGTGGGGAATTCACCCCTCCACTTT	CASIFSGVGNSPLHF
-	TRBJ1-2	TRBV2	-	12	TGTGCCACTCGGAAGAGTAACTATGGCTACACCTTC	CATRKSNYGYTF
-	TRBJ2-7	TRBV28	TRBD2	16	TGTGCCAGCAGTTTAGGGGCTAGCGGCTACTCCTACGAGCAGTACTTC	CASSLGASGYSYEQYF
-	TRBJ1-1	TRBV29-1	TRBD1	12	TGCAGCGTCCGTCAGGGGGGCACTGAAGCTTTCTTT	CSVRQGGTEAFF
-	TRBJ1-1	TRBV28	-	12	TGTGCCAGCAGTCTCCGGGACTTACAAGCTTTCTTT	CASSLRDLQAFF
-	TRBJ1-1	TRBV10-3	-	14	TGTGCCACCCAGACTCGACAGGCCGGGACTGAAGCTTTCTTT	CATQTRQAGTEAFF
few	TRBJ1-1	TRBV3-1/TRBV3-2	-	13	TGTGCCAGCAGCCAAAGAGGGAGCACTGAAGCTTTCTTT	CASSQRGSTEAFF
-	TRBJ2-7	TRBV11-3	-	15	TGTGCCAGCAGCTTAGATCTCATCCCCCCCTACGAGCAGTACTTC	CASSLDLIPPYEQYF
-	TRBJ1-1	TRBV7-3	TRBD1	15	TGTGCCAGCAGTCGTGGGACAGGTCTGAACACTGAAGCTTTCTTT	CASSRGTGLNTEAFF
-	TRBJ1-2	TRBV7-2	TRBD1	15	TGTGCCAGCAGCTTAGTGTCAGGGGGAAGCTATGGCTACACCTTC	CASSLVSGGSYGYTF
-	TRBJ1-1	TRBV13	-	19	TGTGCCAGCAGCCAGAACACCGTCCGGGACTTCGAATGGCACACTGAAGCTTTCTTT	CASSQNTVRDFEWHTEAFF
-	TRBJ2-2	TRBV12-3/TRBV12-4	-	11	TGTGCCAGCACCAGGGGCGGGGAGCTGTTTTTT	CASTRGGELFF
once	TRBJ1-5	TRBV19	-	16	TGTGCCAGTAGCCGTCAGACAGCCCTACTCAATCAGCCCCAGCATTTT	CASSRQTALLNQPQHF
-	TRBJ1-1	TRBV19	-	13	TGTGCCAGTAGTGGAGACATATCCACTGAAGCTTTCTTT	CASSGDISTEAFF
-	TRBJ1-5	TRBV2	-	14	TGTGCCAGCAGAGAAAGGCTGGGCAATCAGCCCCAGCATTTT	CASRERLGNQPQHF
-	TRBJ2-1	TRBV28	-	13	TGTGCCAGCACCCTGGACGGTTACAATGAGCAGTTCTTC	CASTLDGYNEQFF
-	TRBJ1-1	TRBV7-2	TRBD1	14	TGTGCCAGCTCTCTTAAACAGGGGGGAACTGAAGCTTTCTTT	CASSLKQGGTEAFF
-	TRBJ1-6	TRBV12-5	-	15	TGTGCTAGTGGTTTGGGGGGCTCCTATAATTCACCCCTCCACTTT	CASGLGGSYNSPLHF
-	TRBJ1-2	TRBV7-8	-	15	TGTGCCAGCAGCTTAGAATCATCAGGGATCTATGGCTACACCTTC	CASSLESSGIYGYTF
-	TRBJ2-7	TRBV6-5	TRBD2	16	TGTGCCAGCAGTTACTCTCCGGGGGGGACCTCCTACGAGCAGTACTTC	CASSYSPGGTSYEQYF